These 3 T cell receptor beta chains came from one sample sequenced in a study of blood T cell repertoires in COVID-19. Repertoires were generated with immunoSEQ multiplex PCR, while TCRdb's copy carries only in-frame clones and drops some. The sample gives fewer than 80,000 clones, approximately 92% of which show up once; 4.5% to 5% is in the top ten. Sequenced input: peripheral blood. These receptor sequences come from a woman in her forties or fifties with active COVID-19.

This clone has only one observation. The chain recombines TRBV2 with TRBJ2-7; 13 nucleotides match TRBD2. V shed 10 bases and J 7 bases; nucleotides not matched to a gene: 7. Germline V CDR1 and CDR2: SNHLY, FYNNEI. The CDR3 extends over 13 amino acids. This CDR3 is CANDWTSGSEQYF. The CDR3 nucleotides are TGTGCCAACGACTGGACTAGCGGGAGTGAGCAGTACTTC.

J is TRBJ1-5 and V is TRBV28; D may be TRBD1 (6 bases). The CDR3 has 15 amino acids. CDR1 is MDHEN, CDR2 SYDVKM, per germline. The V gene lost 5 bases and the J gene lost 8 bases, with 19 bases spanning the gap. CDR3 DNA: TGTGCCAGCAGTCGGGACACCTCCCTTCCGGAGCCCCAGCATTTT. Translating gives CASSRDTSLPEPQHF.

The chain employs TRBV6-4 and TRBJ1-5; D not resolved. CDR1 MRHNA and CDR2 SNTAGT come from the germline V gene. Trimming cost V 8 bases and J 0 bases, with 11 bases left between them. The CDR3 contains 14 residues. CDR3 coding DNA: TGTGCCAGCTGGCGGGAGGATAGCAATCAGCCCCAGCATTTT. It codes for CASWREDSNQPQHF.